The source of this TCR beta chain is a study of blood T cell repertoires in COVID-19. Overall study: From T cells, B-cell-depleted T cells, or PBMCs came the material, which was cDNA or gDNA.

Profiling relied on immunoSEQ multiplex PCR, and the TCRdb table lists in-frame clones only, not all of them. The table has 200,000 to 300,000 clones, roughly 80% seen once. Sequenced sample: peripheral blood. This TCR was sampled from a woman in her late teens or twenties with acute or convalescent COVID-19.

This chain's CDR3 is CASSTQDSNYEQYF. CDR3 DNA sequence: TGTGCCAGCAGCACGCAGGACAGTAACTACGAGCAGTACTTC. The rearrangement links TRBV21-1 to TRBJ2-7; the D call of TRBD1 is as the table states it, not checked on the DNA. TRBV21-1 is given as a pseudogene. The CDR3 runs 14 residues.